Listed here is a single T cell receptor (beta chain). In this sample, this clone turned up a few times. Its antigen is still unknown. No much larger clone exists at a distance of one base, and base qualities are not known. Other DNA variants within this sample encode the same CDR3. Genomic DNA was isolated from the sorted cells so that the TCRbeta CDR3 region could be sequenced. TCRbeta CDR3 regions were sequenced using the immunoSEQ Assay. Imported from immuneACCESS, the table was reduced by TCRdb to in-frame sequences with V and J called. These copies leave out some clones; in studies compared against another copy, an unresolved V gene accounts for under half, and the cause of the remainder is not known. The sample yields about 61,000 clones; about 90% were counted once. The ten largest clonotypes hold more than 20% of the sample. The record originates from a study of OX40 agonist ivuxolimab in advanced cancers. Background for the entire study: Ivuxolimab was an agonistic, fully human IgG2 monoclonal antibody directed against OX40 (CD134), a costimulatory receptor. Intravenous ivuxolimab was administered to patients every 2 weeks at six dose levels: 0.01, 0.1, 0.3, 1.5, 3 and 10 mg/kg. Of the roughly 51 patients in dose escalation, 19 had hepatocellular carcinoma, some 15 had melanoma, 9 had renal cell carcinoma and 9 had head and neck cancer. In the dose-escalation cohort, 65% to 90% of patients were male, and the mean age was approximately 64 years, with a range of 23 to 79. Patients were allowed to have had prior anti-PD-1, anti-PD-L1 or anti-CTLA-4 therapy, and approximately 40% of the dose-escalation patients had been treated with checkpoint inhibitors. Partial responses occurred in three dose-escalation patients: two with cutaneous melanoma and one with hepatocellular carcinoma. Peripheral TCRbeta sequencing aimed to test whether ivuxolimab altered TCR sequence diversity and caused clonal T-cell expansion. The paper covers the monotherapy dose-escalation part of the phase I ivuxolimab trial, which included N ≈ 57 patients. Study-wide conclusions, independent of this receptor: After ivuxolimab, more expanded clones were found on average in CD8+ T cells than in CD4+ T cells. In the 0.1-3.0 mg/kg groups, partial responders were among the patients with the lowest normalized peripheral clonal expansion, particularly in CD8+ T cells. At doses of 0.1 to 3.0 mg/kg, clonal expansion of both CD4+ and CD8+ blood T cells was observed from baseline to week 6. Low levels of normalized T-cell clonal expansion were also seen in some patients who did not respond. The antigen specificity of the clonally expanded peripheral T cells was not determined.

Patients with a history of autoimmune disease or receiving systemic immunosuppression were excluded from the trial. In every dose cohort, peripheral blood was drawn for TCR sequencing at baseline, cycle 4 day 1, and cycle 7 day 1. Samples were obtained from an open-label, multicenter, first-in-human phase I dose-escalation trial of ivuxolimab. Adults with locally advanced or metastatic head and neck squamous cell, hepatocellular, melanoma or renal cell carcinoma were enrolled in the trial. Before TCR sequencing, CD4+ and CD8+ T cells were separately sorted from peripheral blood. The specimen was CD4+ or CD8+ T cells sorted from blood, collected in a trial of the OX40 agonist ivuxolimab. The TCR originated in an adult with an advanced solid tumor such as melanoma, head and neck, liver or kidney cancer.

The CDR3 region has the sequence CASSYSSYEQYF. The DNA sequence is TGTGCCAGCAGTTACTCGTCCTACGAGCAGTACTTC. The sequence is built from TRBV6-6 and TRBJ2-7; a confident D gene designation cannot be given. Per the germline V gene (reference sequence), MNHNY is the CDR1 and SVGAGI is the CDR2. At the junction V is shortened by 0 bases and J by 1 base, with 1 base in between. The CDR3 measures 12 amino acids from cysteine to phenylalanine. Only the CDR3 DNA is retained, 36 bases long and in frame from the first base.